This paragraph reports one TCR beta chain. Generation of TCR cDNA used 5'RACE template switching (which added a universal primer site and UMIs). TCRdb ran MiXCR on the 5' RACE reads and lists one entry per CDR3 protein. In the table there are a few hundred thousand distinct CDR3 sequences, around 3.9% of which are singletons. The sample originates from a study of T cells after yellow fever vaccination. The length of the CDR3 is 16 residues. Trimming cost V 0 bases and J 0 bases, with 12 bases left between them. The germline V gene encodes CDR1 SGHRS and CDR2 YFSETQ. The sequenced sample was PBMCs, obtained 5 days after the yellow fever booster vaccination. The TCR originated in a young man who received the YFV17D yellow fever vaccine. This sequence joins TRBV5-1 and TRBJ1-1; TRBD1 is a possible D gene (5 bases). Here the CDR3 DNA reads TGCGCCAGCAGCTTGGGGGCCCGGGACTTGAACACTGAAGCTTTCTTT. Amino acids: CASSLGARDLNTEAFF.